This section outlines one T cell receptor (beta chain) sequence together with its context. A read error may account for a junction end that differs from germline. The repertoire was sequenced with immunoSEQ multiplex PCR; TCRdb's copy has only in-frame clones and lacks some. The table lists over 90,000 clones, 94% of them singletons. CDR3 length: 12 amino acids. The germline CDR1 and CDR2 sequences are SGHRS and YFSETQ. The data were taken from a study of OX40 agonist ivuxolimab in advanced cancers. This chain uses TRBV5-1 with TRBJ2-7, with 12 bases aligning to TRBD2. The source is an adult with an advanced solid tumor such as melanoma, head and neck, liver or kidney cancer. The sample consisted of CD4+ or CD8+ T cells sorted from blood, taken in a trial of the OX40 agonist ivuxolimab. The CDR3 loop is CASSSTSGRSVF. The CDR3 DNA reads TGCGCCAGCAGCTCAACTAGCGGGAGGTCGGTCTTC.